The next 25 T cell receptor beta chains were all read from a single sample in a study of T-cell memory formation after mild COVID-19. A single record per CDR3 protein comes from TCRdb applying MiXCR to the 5' RACE reads. The data hold 300,000 or so distinct CDR3 sequences, with around 16% observed a single time. Sample: PBMCs or a T cell subset sorted from them (not recorded which). The receptors were gathered from a man younger than 35 who had mild COVID-19 (a few samples of this study predate the infection). Cell type and time point are not known.

This clonotype was observed once. The chain couples TRBV4-3 to TRBJ2-7, with TRBD1 matching 11 bases. V trimming: 0 bases; J trimming: 7 bases; junction bases outside the gene matches: 5. In germline, CDR1 is LGHNA, CDR2 YSLEER. The CDR3 is 15 amino acids. CDR3 DNA: TGCGCCAGCAGCCAAGACGGACAGGGGGCGAGGGAGCAGTACTTC. Amino acids: CASSQDGQGAREQYF.

The chain joins TRBV2 to TRBJ2-2; maybe TRBD1 (5 bases). This CDR3 contains 14 residues. Germline-derived CDR1 and CDR2 are SNHLY and FYNNEI. The V end was cut by 6 bases, the J end by 4 bases, with 12 bases between. CDR3 bases: TGTGCCAGCAGAGGGGATTCAATCACCGGGGAGCTGTTTTTT. It translates to CASRGDSITGELFF.

This clonotype was recorded a few times. V and J are TRBV7-2 and TRBJ1-1, with D tentatively TRBD1 (5 bases). The CDR3 has 13 amino acids. CDR1 and CDR2 from the germline V gene are SGHTA and FQGNSA. V lost 5 bases and J lost 5, with 12 bases in between. CDR3 region: CASSTLGVTEAFF. The CDR3 DNA is TGTGCCAGCAGCACCTTGGGGGTAACTGAAGCTTTCTTT.

Many counts were recorded for this clonotype. This sequence joins TRBV5-1 and TRBJ2-1, with 7 bases aligning to TRBD1. The germline CDR1 and CDR2 sequences are SGHRS and YFSETQ. This CDR3 spans 15 amino acids. V trimming: 0 bases; J trimming: 3 bases; junction bases outside the gene matches: 3. CDR3 coding DNA: TGCGCCAGCAGCTTGGAGACAGGGAACTACAATGAGCAGTTCTTC. Its translation: CASSLETGNYNEQFF.

In this sample, this clonotype turned up many times. V is TRBV19 and J is TRBJ2-5; D ambiguous. This CDR3 spans 10 amino acids. With 5 bases removed from V and 5 bases from J, the gap between germline ends came to 3 bases. Germline loops: CDR1 LNHDA, CDR2 SQIVND (reference sequence). The CDR3 sequence: CASSGETQYF. DNA of the CDR3: TGTGCCAGTAGTGGGGAGACCCAGTACTTC. Full variable domain (remainder filled in from reference TRBV19 and TRBJ2-5): DGGITQSPKYLFRKEGQNVTLSCEQNLNHDAMYWYRQDPGQGLRLIYYSQIVNDFQKGDIAEGYSVSREKKESFPLTVTSAQKNPTAFYLCASSGETQYFGPGTRLLVL.

This clonotype was counted at least ten times. V is TRBV9 and J is TRBJ2-3, with D possibly being TRBD2 (6 bases). Germline assignment: CDR1 SGDLS and CDR2 YYNGEE. The CDR3 extends over 14 amino acids. V was trimmed by 4 bases and J by 2 bases, leaving 11 bases between them. The CDR3 protein is CASSRDSSTDTQYF. CDR3 DNA sequence: TGTGCCAGCAGCCGGGACTCTTCCACAGATACGCAGTATTTT.

The chain links TRBV2 to TRBJ1-2, with TRBD1 as a possible D gene (6 bases). Germline CDR1 is SNHLY and CDR2 is FYNNEI. The CDR3 is 13 amino acids. Trimming pared 7 bases from V and 1 base from J, leaving 10 bases between. The CDR3 DNA reads TGTGCCAGCAACCAGGACAGTAACTATGGCTACACCTTC. Its translation: CASNQDSNYGYTF.

The DNA of the CDR3 is TGTGCCAGCAGTGGCAGCTACGAGCAGTACGTC. It specifies CASSGSYEQYV. The gene calls are TRBV28 and TRBJ2-7; D is unclear. The CDR3 contains 11 residues. The germline V and J ends were trimmed by 5 bases and 3 bases, with 5 bases remaining between them. The germline V gene encodes CDR1 MDHEN and CDR2 SYDVKM.

A few counts support this clonotype. The chain is built from TRBV12-3 or TRBV12-4 and TRBJ1-5; TRBD1 aligns across 8 bases. The CDR3 covers 14 residues. V was pared by 6 bases and J by 4 bases, with 5 bases of the junction left unmatched. DNA of the CDR3: TGTGCCAGCAGCCCAGGGGGCGCGAATCAGCCCCAGCATTTT. It translates to CASSPGGANQPQHF.

This clonotype occurred a few times. This chain uses TRBV4-1 with TRBJ1-1, with D possibly being TRBD1 (6 bases). The CDR3 consists of 16 residues. Germline V gene sequence: CDR1 MGHRA, CDR2 YSYEKL. Trimming stripped 4 bases from V and 0 bases from J, with 15 bases between. The CDR3 DNA follows: TGCGCCAGCAGCCTACGGACAGCGTTTCTGAACACTGAAGCTTTCTTT. This encodes CASSLRTAFLNTEAFF.

The chain employs TRBV11-2 and TRBJ2-5, with D perhaps matching TRBD1 or TRBD2 (5 bases each). The CDR3 has 14 residues. V lost 5 bases to trimming and J lost 5 bases, with 15 bases between them. Germline CDR1 reads SGHAT; CDR2 reads FQNNGV. CDR3: CASSTGLVGETQYF. CDR3 nucleotide sequence: TGTGCCAGCAGCACGGGGCTGGTCGGGGAGACCCAGTACTTC.

This clonotype was counted a few times. The chain carries TRBV28 and TRBJ1-5; tentatively, D is TRBD1 (5 bases). There are 14 residues in the CDR3. Per germline, CDR1 MDHEN and CDR2 SYDVKM. V lost 2 bases and J 0 bases, leaving 5 bases between the germline ends. Here the CDR3 DNA reads TGTGCCAGCAGTTTAACAGGTAGCAATCAGCCCCAGCATTTT. Encoded protein: CASSLTGSNQPQHF.

This clonotype was detected once. The chain is built from TRBV20-1 and TRBJ2-5; 11 bases align to TRBD2. The CDR3 is 17 residues long. Trimming took 0 bases from V and 0 from J; bases not matched to a gene: 6. Germline assignment: CDR1 DFQATT and CDR2 SNEGSKA (reference sequence). The CDR3 bases are TGCAGTGCTAGAGATCGCGCTAGCGGGGGGTACCAAGAGACCCAGTACTTC. Translating it yields CSARDRASGGYQETQYF.

The rearrangement links TRBV7-9 to TRBJ2-3, with D tentatively TRBD2 (6 bases). CDR3 size: 14 residues. V was clipped by 6 bases and J by 0 bases, with 10 bases between them. CDR1 is SEHNR and CDR2 is FQNEAQ in the germline V gene (reference sequence). The CDR3 DNA reads TGTGCCAGCAGAGAGGGGACTAGCACAGATACGCAGTATTTT. Translation: CASREGTSTDTQYF.

Worth noting for this clonotype: Compared with germline, one end of the junction differs, possibly owing to a read error. V gene TRBV25-1 combines with J gene TRBJ2-5, with no clear D. The germline V gene has CDR1 MGHDK and CDR2 SYGVNS. The CDR3 is 12 amino acids. The CDR3 protein is CASSGFAETPYF. In DNA form, the CDR3 reads TGTGCCAGCAGTGGTTTCGCAGAGACCCCGTACTTC. The entire variable domain, with the rest obtained from reference TRBV25-1 and TRBJ2-5, is as follows: EADIYQTPRYLVIGTGKKITLECSQTMGHDKMYWYQQDPGMELHLIHYSYGVNSTEKGDLSSESTVSRIRTEHFPLTLESARPSHTSQYLCASSGFAETPYFGPGTRLLVL.

This clonotype appeared many times. CDR3 loop: CASSPIGQGVLLEAFF. The CDR3 nucleotides read TGCGCCAGCAGCCCCATCGGACAGGGGGTGCTGCTTGAAGCTTTCTTT. The chain uses TRBV5-1 and TRBJ1-1, with 10 nucleotides matching TRBD1. The CDR3 extends over 16 amino acids. The V gene end was trimmed by 4 bases and the J gene end by 7 bases; junction bases not matched to a gene: 13. CDR1 and CDR2 (germline): SGHRS, YFSETQ.

Only a few counts were recorded for this clonotype. The chain employs TRBV7-6 and TRBJ2-1, with 7 bases aligning to TRBD1. The trim removed 2 bases at V and 5 bases at J, leaving 15 bases unmatched. The germline gives CDR1 SGHVS, CDR2 FNYEAQ. The CDR3 is 18 residues long. For the CDR3, the DNA is TGTGCCAGCAGCTTATACAGGGGAGAACTAATGTCCGACAATGAGCAGTTCTTC. Translated, it gives CASSLYRGELMSDNEQFF.

This clonotype has a handful of counts. The CDR3 is CASSTRDSRTTEAFF. The CDR3 nucleotides are TGTGCCAGTAGTACTCGGGACAGTCGGACCACTGAAGCTTTCTTT. The chain carries TRBV19 and TRBJ1-1, with 7 bases lining up with TRBD1. The ends lost 4 bases at V and 4 bases at J; junction bases unmatched: 9. The CDR3 is made up of 15 amino acids. Per germline, CDR1 LNHDA and CDR2 SQIVND (reference sequence). Drawing the rest from reference TRBV19 and TRBJ1-1, the complete variable domain is DGGITQSPKYLFRKEGQNVTLSCEQNLNHDAMYWYRQDPGQGLRLIYYSQIVNDFQKGDIAEGYSVSREKKESFPLTVTSAQKNPTAFYLCASSTRDSRTTEAFFGQGTRLTVV.

The chain employs TRBV11-2 and TRBJ2-5; D is perhaps TRBD2 (5 bases). From germline, CDR1 is SGHAT and CDR2 FQNNGV. This CDR3 is 14 amino acids long. The V and J ends lost 1 base and 5 bases respectively, with 11 bases between them. Here the CDR3 reads CASSLGPVAETQYF. Written as DNA, the CDR3 is TGTGCCAGCAGCTTAGGGCCCGTAGCGGAGACCCAGTACTTC.

The rearrangement uses TRBV19 and TRBJ2-1; 13 positions match TRBD2. This CDR3 has 18 residues. The germline V gene has CDR1 LNHDA and CDR2 SQIVND (reference sequence). The trim removed 4 bases at V and 1 base at J, leaving 7 bases unmatched. Here the CDR3 reads CASSRGLAGVGSYNEQFF. In DNA, the CDR3 is TGTGCCAGTAGTAGAGGACTAGCGGGGGTAGGATCCTACAATGAGCAGTTCTTC.

There are many counts of this clonotype. The genes are TRBV18 and TRBJ2-1, with D hard to call. V was pared by 2 bases and J by 9 bases, with 8 bases between. The germline CDR1 and CDR2 sequences are KGHSH and LQKENI. This CDR3 spans 12 amino acids. The CDR3 spells CASSPGLSEQFF. CDR3 bases: TGTGCCAGCTCACCAGGGCTCTCTGAGCAGTTCTTC.

This clonotype turned up a few times. This chain links TRBV4-3 with TRBJ2-2, with TRBD2 matching over 7 bases. Germline loops: CDR1 LGHNA, CDR2 YSLEER. The CDR3 has 17 residues. Trimming took 4 bases from V and 5 from J; bases not matched to a gene: 13. In nucleotides, the CDR3 is TGCGCCAGCAGCCGCTCCGACGGGGGAGGGGAGACCGGGGAGCTGTTTTTT. This codes for CASSRSDGGGETGELFF.

This clonotype was counted ten times or more. The rearrangement uses TRBV5-1 and TRBJ2-1; no definite D call. The germline gives CDR1 SGHRS, CDR2 YFSETQ. V gave up 4 bases and J gave up 9 bases, with 14 bases separating them. CDR3 size: 13 residues. The CDR3 is CASSGVDLGEQFF. CDR3 sequence (DNA): TGCGCCAGCAGCGGGGTGGATTTGGGTGAGCAGTTCTTC.

This chain connects TRBV10-3 to TRBJ1-5, with D possibly matching TRBD1 (6 bases). V shed 4 bases and J shed 5 bases, with 9 bases lying between them. The CDR3 consists of 13 residues. Germline V CDR1 and CDR2: ENHRY, SYGVKD. The CDR3 loop reads CAISGGGHQPQHF. CDR3 DNA: TGTGCCATCAGTGGAGGGGGTCATCAGCCCCAGCATTTT.

This clonotype was counted between two and nine times. The chain recombines TRBV2 with TRBJ2-1; unclear D gene. The CDR3 has 11 amino acids. Germline assignment: CDR1 SNHLY and CDR2 FYNNEI. Trimming took 8 bases from V and 5 from J, leaving 7 bases between them. DNA for the CDR3: TGTGCCAGCGCCGGAAACAATGAGCAGTTCTTC. It codes for CASAGNNEQFF.